The rows below give T cell receptor beta chains drawn from one sample of a study of cytomegalovirus exposure and HLA in healthy donors. Some clones are missing from TCRdb's copy, which holds only in-frame ones; the method was immunoSEQ multiplex PCR. The data hold 75,000 to 90,000 clones, with less than 80% observed a single time. Sequenced material: PBMCs. These receptors were obtained from a human donor in good health. Both conserved end residues are trimmed from each CDR3. The order of the fields is J gene, V gene, D gene, CDR3 protein. The D gene is left open where the match is weak.

J gene: TRBJ1-1
V gene: TRBV4-3
D gene: TRBD1
CDR3 protein: ASSQEDRKGEAF

J gene: .
V gene: TRBV7-2
D gene: .
CDR3 protein: ASSLGTIIAEQY

J gene: TRBJ2-7
V gene: TRBV20-1
D gene: TRBD1
CDR3 protein: SAHSGGEQY

J gene: TRBJ1-4
V gene: TRBV29-1
D gene: TRBD1
CDR3 protein: SVTGYNEKLF

J gene: TRBJ2-2
V gene: TRBV5-1
D gene: .
CDR3 protein: ASSLSTGDTGELF

J gene: TRBJ2-7
V gene: TRBV4-3
D gene: TRBD2
CDR3 protein: ASSQVGSGGEEQY

J gene: TRBJ1-1
V gene: TRBV5-1
D gene: .
CDR3 protein: ASSPEGWTEAF

J gene: TRBJ2-3
V gene: TRBV28
D gene: TRBD2
CDR3 protein: AGGLAGASDTQY

J gene: TRBJ2-7
V gene: TRBV6-5
D gene: TRBD2
CDR3 protein: ASIGGGTTEQY

J gene: TRBJ1-1
V gene: TRBV4-1
D gene: TRBD1
CDR3 protein: ASARTGANTEAF

J gene: TRBJ1-6
V gene: TRBV7-8
D gene: TRBD1
CDR3 protein: ASSIRDRASYNSPLH

J gene: TRBJ2-3
V gene: TRBV29-1
D gene: TRBD1
CDR3 protein: SVGRGGESTDTQY

J gene: TRBJ1-1
V gene: TRBV19
D gene: .
CDR3 protein: ASSIPYEAF

J gene: TRBJ1-5
V gene: TRBV5-1
D gene: .
CDR3 protein: ASSLAPQGGQPQH

J gene: TRBJ2-7
V gene: TRBV27
D gene: .
CDR3 protein: ASSSLQGYEQY

J gene: TRBJ1-2
V gene: TRBV5-4
D gene: .
CDR3 protein: ASSSVPYGYT

J gene: TRBJ1-3
V gene: TRBV18
D gene: .
CDR3 protein: ASSPITGRAGNTIY

J gene: TRBJ2-7
V gene: TRBV6-5
D gene: TRBD1
CDR3 protein: ASSYSNQGAWEQY

J gene: TRBJ2-7
V gene: TRBV7-8
D gene: .
CDR3 protein: ASSLGPGNTYEQY

J gene: TRBJ1-2
V gene: TRBV7-2
D gene: TRBD1
CDR3 protein: ASSPLTGGINYGYT

J gene: TRBJ2-1
V gene: TRBV19
D gene: TRBD2
CDR3 protein: ASSISAGGPNEQF

J gene: TRBJ2-5
V gene: TRBV19
D gene: TRBD1
CDR3 protein: ASSTRGLMGTTQY

J gene: TRBJ2-5
V gene: TRBV5-4
D gene: .
CDR3 protein: ASSLTGSRTETQY

J gene: TRBJ2-7
V gene: TRBV5-1
D gene: .
CDR3 protein: ASSLIPGVEQY

J gene: TRBJ1-5
V gene: TRBV6-1
D gene: .
CDR3 protein: ASNSGILGQPQH

J gene: TRBJ1-1
V gene: TRBV5-4
D gene: .
CDR3 protein: ASSRDTEAF

J gene: TRBJ1-1
V gene: TRBV6-5
D gene: .
CDR3 protein: ASSYSRAGGTEAF

J gene: TRBJ1-2
V gene: TRBV9
D gene: TRBD1
CDR3 protein: ASSVAWTGTNYGYT

J gene: TRBJ2-1
V gene: TRBV5-4
D gene: TRBD1
CDR3 protein: ASSDPGGQGAPVEQF